This entry lists 6 T cell receptor beta chains sequenced from one sample in a study of control samples from healthy donors and cancer patients. Libraries were prepared by immunoSEQ multiplex PCR; TCRdb keeps only in-frame clonotypes and omits some of them. Of 110,000 or so clones in the sample, around nine tenths were seen once. Sequences were obtained from blood. These receptors were taken from a man aged 25-45 years in good health.

This chain uses TRBV5-1 with TRBJ1-2; perhaps TRBD1 as D (5 bases). Germline V gene lookup returns CDR1 SGHRS and CDR2 YFSETQ. V was cut by 4 bases and J by 1 base, with 14 bases left in between. The CDR3 extends over 15 amino acids. In DNA form, the CDR3 reads TGCGCCAGCAGCGGGGGGACGGCCGGTAACTATGGCTACACCTTC. Translating it yields CASSGGTAGNYGYTF.

The rearrangement links TRBV5-1 to TRBJ2-5; 7 bases are shared with TRBD1. The CDR3 is 14 amino acids. Trimming took 4 bases from V and 3 from J; bases not matched to a gene: 6. Germline V gives CDR1 SGHRS, CDR2 YFSETQ. The CDR3 nucleotides read TGCGCCAGCAGCCATGGGACAGCTAAAGAGACCCAGTACTTC. It translates to CASSHGTAKETQYF.

The gene calls are TRBV30 and TRBJ2-3; unclear D gene. V lost 3 bases and J lost 14, with 18 bases in between. Germline CDR1 and CDR2: GTSNPN and SVGIG (reference sequence). CDR3 size: 12 residues. CDR3 nucleotides: TGTGCCTGGAGCCCCCAAACGCCTGATTGGTATTTT. Protein: CAWSPQTPDWYF.

This sequence joins TRBV24-1 and TRBJ2-1; maybe TRBD1 (8 bases). The CDR3 runs 18 residues. Looked up from germline, CDR1 is KGHDR and CDR2 is SFDVKD. Trimming removed 7 bases at V and 1 base at J, with 22 bases between. The CDR3, as DNA: TGTGCCACCAGCTCTAGCGGACAGGGCGGCTTTTCCTACAATGAGCAGTTCTTC. Its translation: CATSSSGQGGFSYNEQFF.

This rearrangement joins TRBV12-3 or TRBV12-4 to TRBJ1-1; D unresolved. This CDR3 comprises 12 residues. V lost 0 bases and J lost 4, with 3 bases in between. This CDR3 is CASSLASTEAFF. The CDR3 DNA sequence: TGTGCCAGCAGTTTAGCCAGCACTGAAGCTTTCTTT.

This chain joins TRBV6-6 and TRBJ2-5; possible D gene TRBD2, 6 bases. Germline assignment: CDR1 MNHNY and CDR2 SVGAGI (reference sequence). Trimming took off 2 bases at V and 7 bases at J, with 14 bases between the two ends. CDR3 length equals 14 residues. The CDR3 here is CASSYQRTTGTQYF. As DNA, the CDR3 is TGTGCCAGCAGTTACCAGCGGACTACAGGGACCCAGTACTTC.